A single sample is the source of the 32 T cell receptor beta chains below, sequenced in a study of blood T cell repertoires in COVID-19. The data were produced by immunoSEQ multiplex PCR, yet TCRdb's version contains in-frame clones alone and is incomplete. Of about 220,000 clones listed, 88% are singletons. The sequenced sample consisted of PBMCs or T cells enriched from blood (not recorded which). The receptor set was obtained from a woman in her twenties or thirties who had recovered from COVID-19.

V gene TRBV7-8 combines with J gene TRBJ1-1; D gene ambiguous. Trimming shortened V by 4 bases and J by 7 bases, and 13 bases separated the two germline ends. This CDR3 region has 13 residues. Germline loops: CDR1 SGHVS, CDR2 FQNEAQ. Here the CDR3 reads CASSSAGGGEAFF. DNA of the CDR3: TGTGCCAGCAGCTCAGCAGGCGGAGGTGAAGCTTTCTTT.

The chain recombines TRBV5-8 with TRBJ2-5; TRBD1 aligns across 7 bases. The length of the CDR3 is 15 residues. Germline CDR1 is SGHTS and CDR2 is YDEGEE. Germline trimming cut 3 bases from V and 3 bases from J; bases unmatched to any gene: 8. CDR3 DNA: TGTGCCAGCAGCTGGACGACAGGGACGGAAGAGACCCAGTACTTC. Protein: CASSWTTGTEETQYF.

CDR3 nucleotides: TGTGCCAGCAGCTTAGTAGGGGAGACAGGGGTGATCAATCAGCCCCAGCATTTT. It is translated as CASSLVGETGVINQPQHF. This chain uses TRBV7-8 with TRBJ1-5; the match to TRBD1 covers 8 bases. V lost 1 base, J lost 3 bases, and 11 bases stayed unmatched. The germline V gene encodes CDR1 SGHVS and CDR2 FQNEAQ. This CDR3 has 18 residues. The complete variable domain, with remaining parts taken from reference TRBV7-8 and TRBJ1-5, reads GAGVSQSPRYKVAKRGQDVALRCDPISGHVSLFWYQQALGQGPEFLTYFQNEAQLDKSGLPSDRFFAERPEGSVSTLKIQRTQQEDSAVYLCASSLVGETGVINQPQHFGDGTRLSIL.

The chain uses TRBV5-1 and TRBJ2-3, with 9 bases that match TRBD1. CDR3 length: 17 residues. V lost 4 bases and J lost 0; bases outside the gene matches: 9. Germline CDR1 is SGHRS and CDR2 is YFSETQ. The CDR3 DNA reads TGCGCCAGCAGCCCTCTGGGGACAGGGACTAGCACAGATACGCAGTATTTT. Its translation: CASSPLGTGTSTDTQYF.

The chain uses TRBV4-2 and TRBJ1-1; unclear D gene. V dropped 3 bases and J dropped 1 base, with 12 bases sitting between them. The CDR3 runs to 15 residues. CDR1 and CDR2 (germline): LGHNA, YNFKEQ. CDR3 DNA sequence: TGTGCCAGCAGCCACCCCCCGGGAGAGAACACTGAAGCTTTCTTT. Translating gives CASSHPPGENTEAFF.

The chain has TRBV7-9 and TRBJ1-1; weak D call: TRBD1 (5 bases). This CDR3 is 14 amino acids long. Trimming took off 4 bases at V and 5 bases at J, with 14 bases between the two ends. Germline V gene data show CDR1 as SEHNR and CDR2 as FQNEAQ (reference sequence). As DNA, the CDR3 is TGTGCCAGCAGCTCATCACGGGGGAGGACTGAAGCTTTCTTT. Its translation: CASSSSRGRTEAFF.

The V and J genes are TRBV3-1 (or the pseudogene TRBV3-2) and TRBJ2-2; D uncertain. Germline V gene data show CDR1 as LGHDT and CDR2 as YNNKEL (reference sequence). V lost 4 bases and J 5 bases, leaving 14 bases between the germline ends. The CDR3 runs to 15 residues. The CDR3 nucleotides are TGTGCCAGCAGCCCAAGAAATCGAGTAACCGGGGAGCTGTTTTTT. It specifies CASSPRNRVTGELFF.

In nucleotides, the CDR3 is TGTGCCAGCAGCCAAGTGCCGGGGGGGTTCGGCACAGATACGCAGTATTTT. Translated, it gives CASSQVPGGFGTDTQYF. This sequence joins TRBV3-1 (or the pseudogene TRBV3-2) and TRBJ2-3; 8 bases are shared with TRBD2. J was trimmed by 1 base and V by 1 base; bases with no gene match: 7. The CDR3 has 17 amino acids. Germline lookup yields CDR1 LGHDT and CDR2 YNNKEL (reference sequence).

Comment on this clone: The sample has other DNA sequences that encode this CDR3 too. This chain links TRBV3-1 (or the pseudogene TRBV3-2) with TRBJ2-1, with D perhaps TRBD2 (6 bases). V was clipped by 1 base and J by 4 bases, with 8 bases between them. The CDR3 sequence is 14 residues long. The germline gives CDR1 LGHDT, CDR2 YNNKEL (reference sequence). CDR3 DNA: TGTGCCAGCAGCCAAGGAGGGACTTACAATGAGCAGTTCTTC. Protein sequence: CASSQGGTYNEQFF.

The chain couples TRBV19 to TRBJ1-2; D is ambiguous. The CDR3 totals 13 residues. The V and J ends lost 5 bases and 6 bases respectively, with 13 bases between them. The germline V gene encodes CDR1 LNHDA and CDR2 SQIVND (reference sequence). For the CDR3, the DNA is TGTGCCAGTAGTGTAGGATCCACACATGGCTACACCTTC. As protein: CASSVGSTHGYTF.

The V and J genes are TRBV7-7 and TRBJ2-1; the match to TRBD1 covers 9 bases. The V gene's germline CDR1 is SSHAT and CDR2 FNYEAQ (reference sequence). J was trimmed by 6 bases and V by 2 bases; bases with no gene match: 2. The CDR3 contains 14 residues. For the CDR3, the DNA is TGTGCCAGCAGCTTAAACAGGGGGCTCAATGAGCAGTTCTTC. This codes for CASSLNRGLNEQFF.

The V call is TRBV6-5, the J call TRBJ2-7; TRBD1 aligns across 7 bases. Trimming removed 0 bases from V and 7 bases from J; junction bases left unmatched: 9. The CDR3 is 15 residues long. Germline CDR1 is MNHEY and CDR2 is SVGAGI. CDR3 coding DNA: TGTGCCAGCAGTTACTCGGGGACAGTCCTACGAGAGCAGTACTTC. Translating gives CASSYSGTVLREQYF.

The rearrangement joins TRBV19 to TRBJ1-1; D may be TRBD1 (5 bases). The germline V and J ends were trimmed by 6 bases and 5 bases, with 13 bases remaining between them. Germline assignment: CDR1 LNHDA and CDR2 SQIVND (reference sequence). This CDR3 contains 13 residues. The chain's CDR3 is CASSGRVGTEAFF. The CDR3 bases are TGTGCCAGTAGCGGCAGGGTGGGGACTGAAGCTTTCTTT.

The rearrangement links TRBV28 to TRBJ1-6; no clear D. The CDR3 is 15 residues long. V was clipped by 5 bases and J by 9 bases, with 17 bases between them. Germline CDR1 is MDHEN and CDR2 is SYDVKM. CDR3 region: CASSPGSRWSSPLHF. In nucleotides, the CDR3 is TGTGCCAGCAGTCCGGGGAGTCGGTGGAGTTCACCCCTCCACTTT.

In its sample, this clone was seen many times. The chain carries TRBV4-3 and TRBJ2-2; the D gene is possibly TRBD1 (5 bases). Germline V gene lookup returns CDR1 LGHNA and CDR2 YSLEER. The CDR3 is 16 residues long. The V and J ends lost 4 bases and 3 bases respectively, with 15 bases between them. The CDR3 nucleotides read TGCGCCAGCAGCCTCTATGTGGGGCCCCACACCGGGGAGCTGTTTTTT. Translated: CASSLYVGPHTGELFF.

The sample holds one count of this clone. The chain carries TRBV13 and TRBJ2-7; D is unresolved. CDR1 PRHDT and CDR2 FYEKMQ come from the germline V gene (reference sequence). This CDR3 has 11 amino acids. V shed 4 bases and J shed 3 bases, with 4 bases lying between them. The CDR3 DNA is TGTGCCAGCAGCTCCAGCTACGAGCAGTACTTC. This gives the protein CASSSSYEQYF.

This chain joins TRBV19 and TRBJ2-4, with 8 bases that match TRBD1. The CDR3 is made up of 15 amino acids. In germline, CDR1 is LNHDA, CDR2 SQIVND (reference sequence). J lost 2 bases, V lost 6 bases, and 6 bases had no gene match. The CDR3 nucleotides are TGTGCCAGTAGCGGACAGGGCCGAACCAAAAACATTCAGTACTTC. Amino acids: CASSGQGRTKNIQYF.

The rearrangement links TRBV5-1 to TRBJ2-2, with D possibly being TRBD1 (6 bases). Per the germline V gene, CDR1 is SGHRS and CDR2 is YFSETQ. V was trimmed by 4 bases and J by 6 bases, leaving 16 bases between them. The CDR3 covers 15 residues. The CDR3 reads CASSPSGHTSGELFF. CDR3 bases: TGCGCCAGCAGCCCCTCGGGACACACCTCCGGGGAGCTGTTTTTT.

The chain's CDR3 is CASSERDISHQPQHF. CDR3 DNA: TGTGCCAGCAGTGAAAGGGACATAAGCCATCAGCCCCAGCATTTT. This rearrangement joins TRBV6-1 to TRBJ1-5; tentatively, D is TRBD1 (6 bases). Trimming took 2 bases from V and 5 from J, leaving 13 bases between them. Germline lookup yields CDR1 MNHNS and CDR2 SASEGT. CDR3 size: 15 residues.

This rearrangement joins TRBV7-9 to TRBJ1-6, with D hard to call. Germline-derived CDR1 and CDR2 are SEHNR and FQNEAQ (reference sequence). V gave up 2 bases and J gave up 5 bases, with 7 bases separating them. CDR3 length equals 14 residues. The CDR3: CASSLTVNNSPLHF. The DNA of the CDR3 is TGTGCCAGCAGCTTAACTGTGAATAATTCACCCCTCCACTTT.

The CDR3 loop reads CASSLALQGAEQFF. DNA of the CDR3: TGTGCCAGCAGCTTAGCTCTACAGGGGGCTGAGCAGTTCTTC. The chain has TRBV7-8 and TRBJ2-1, with 9 nucleotides matching TRBD1. The CDR3 loop spans 14 amino acids. The V and J ends lost 0 bases and 9 bases, in that order; junction bases with no gene match: 3. Germline assignment: CDR1 SGHVS and CDR2 FQNEAQ.

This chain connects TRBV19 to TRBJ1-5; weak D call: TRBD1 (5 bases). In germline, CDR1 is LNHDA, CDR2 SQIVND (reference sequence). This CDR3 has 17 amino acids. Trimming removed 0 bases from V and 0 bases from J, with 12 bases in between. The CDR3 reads CASSIETAPNSNQPQHF. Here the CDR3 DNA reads TGTGCCAGTAGTATAGAGACAGCACCTAATAGCAATCAGCCCCAGCATTTT.

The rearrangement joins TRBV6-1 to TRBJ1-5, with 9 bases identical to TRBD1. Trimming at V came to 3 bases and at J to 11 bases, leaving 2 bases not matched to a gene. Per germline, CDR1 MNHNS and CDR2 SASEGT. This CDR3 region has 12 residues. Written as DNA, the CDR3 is TGTGCCAGCAGTGAGACAGGGGGGGCCCAGCATTTT. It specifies CASSETGGAQHF.

CDR3 DNA: TGTGCCAGCAATCCGGGGATTTACACTGAAGCTTTCTTT. It yields the protein CASNPGIYTEAFF. The chain is built from TRBV6-5 and TRBJ1-1; D gene uncertain. The V and J ends lost 7 bases and 3 bases respectively, with 12 bases between them. CDR3 length: 13 residues. Germline CDR1 reads MNHEY; CDR2 reads SVGAGI.

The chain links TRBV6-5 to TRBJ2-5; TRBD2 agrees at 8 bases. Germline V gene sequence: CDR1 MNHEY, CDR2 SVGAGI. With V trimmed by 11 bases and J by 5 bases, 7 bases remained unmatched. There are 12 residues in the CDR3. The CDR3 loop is CAVTSGGETQYF. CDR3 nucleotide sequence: TGTGCCGTCACTTCGGGGGGGGAGACCCAGTACTTC.

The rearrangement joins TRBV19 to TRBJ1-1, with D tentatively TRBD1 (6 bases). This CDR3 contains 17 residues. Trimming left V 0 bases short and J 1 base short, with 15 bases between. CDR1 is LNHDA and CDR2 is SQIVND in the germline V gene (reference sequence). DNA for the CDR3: TGTGCCAGTAGTATAGAGCAAAACAGGGTCCCGAACACTGAAGCTTTCTTT. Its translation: CASSIEQNRVPNTEAFF.

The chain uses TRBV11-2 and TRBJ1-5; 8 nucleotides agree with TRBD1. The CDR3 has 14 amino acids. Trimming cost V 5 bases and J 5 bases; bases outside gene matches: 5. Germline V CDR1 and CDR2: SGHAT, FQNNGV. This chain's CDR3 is CASSADRGYQPQHF. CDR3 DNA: TGTGCCAGCAGCGCCGACAGGGGCTATCAGCCCCAGCATTTT.

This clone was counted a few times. Here the CDR3 reads CASRFAWASDSPLHF. As DNA, the CDR3 is TGTGCCAGCAGGTTCGCCTGGGCGTCGGATTCACCCCTCCACTTT. The chain joins TRBV7-3 to TRBJ1-6; D gene ambiguous. The germline V and J ends were trimmed by 6 bases and 8 bases, with 17 bases remaining between them. The germline gives CDR1 SGHTA, CDR2 FQGTGA. The CDR3 covers 15 residues. Based on the CDR3 plus reference TRBV7-3 and TRBJ1-6, the full variable domain is GAGVSQTPSNKVTEKGKYVELRCDPISGHTALYWYRQSLGQGPEFLIYFQGTGAADDSGLPNDRFFAVRPEGSVSTLKIQRTERGDSAVYLCASRFAWASDSPLHFGNGTRLTVT.

The CDR3 DNA sequence: TGTGCCAGTAGTATAGAGAGAGGGGGTTATCAGCCCCAGCATTTT. This translates into CASSIERGGYQPQHF. The rearrangement uses TRBV19 and TRBJ1-5, with D tentatively TRBD1 (6 bases). CDR1 and CDR2 (germline): LNHDA, SQIVND (reference sequence). CDR3 length equals 15 residues. Trimming left V 0 bases short and J 5 bases short, with 11 bases between.

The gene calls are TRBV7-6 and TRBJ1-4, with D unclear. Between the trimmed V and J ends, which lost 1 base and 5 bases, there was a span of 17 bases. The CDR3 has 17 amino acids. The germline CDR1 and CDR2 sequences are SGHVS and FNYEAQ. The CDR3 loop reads CASSLEIRMGLNEKLFF. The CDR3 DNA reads TGTGCCAGCAGCTTAGAAATCCGCATGGGCCTGAATGAAAAACTGTTTTTT.

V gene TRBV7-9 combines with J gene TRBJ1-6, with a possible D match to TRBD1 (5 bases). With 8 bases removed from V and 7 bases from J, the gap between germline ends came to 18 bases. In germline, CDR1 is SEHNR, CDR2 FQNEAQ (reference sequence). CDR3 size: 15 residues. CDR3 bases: TGTGCCAGCGCGACATCCCGCGGGGCCAATTCACCCCTCCACTTT. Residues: CASATSRGANSPLHF.

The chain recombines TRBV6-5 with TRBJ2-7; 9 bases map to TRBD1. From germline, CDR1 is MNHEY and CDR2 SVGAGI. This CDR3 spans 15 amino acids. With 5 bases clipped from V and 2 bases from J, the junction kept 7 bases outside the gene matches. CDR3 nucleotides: TGTGCCAGCAGTACCGCCGGACAGGGGCCCTACGAGCAGTACTTC. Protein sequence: CASSTAGQGPYEQYF.